The 18 T cell receptor beta chains listed next were all sequenced from one sample in a study of T cell responses to AZD1222 COVID-19 vaccine. Data came from immunoSEQ multiplex PCR; TCRdb stores just in-frame clones and leaves some out. The sample lists around 94,000 clones; 70% to 90% were seen once. The sequencing used peripheral blood, collected on day 0 of AZD1222 vaccination. These TCRs come from an adult in good health.

The chain has TRBV15 and TRBJ1-4; 11 bases fit TRBD1. This CDR3 has 15 residues. Germline-derived CDR1 and CDR2 are LNHNV and YYDKDF (reference sequence). With 1 base clipped from V and 8 bases from J, the junction kept 3 bases outside the gene matches. CDR3 nucleotides: TGTGCCACCAGCAGAGGGGGACAGGGGGAAGAAAAACTGTTTTTT. Translating gives CATSRGGQGEEKLFF. Drawing the rest from reference TRBV15 and TRBJ1-4, the complete variable domain is DAMVIQNPRYQVTQFGKPVTLSCSQTLNHNVMYWYQQKSSQAPKLLFHYYDKDFNNEADTPDNFQSRRPNTSFCFLDIRSPGLGDTAMYLCATSRGGQGEEKLFFGSGTQLSVL.

The genes are TRBV6-6 and TRBJ1-2; perhaps TRBD1 as D (6 bases). Germline CDR1 reads MNHNY; CDR2 reads SVGAGI (reference sequence). This CDR3 has 13 residues. Deletions cut 6 bases from V and 4 bases from J, with 12 bases between. The CDR3 DNA is TGTGCCAGCAGCTCCAGGGGCCGCTATGGCTACACCTTC. Translated, it gives CASSSRGRYGYTF.

The chain is built from TRBV5-1 and TRBJ2-1; 8 bases map to TRBD2. V trimming: 0 bases; J trimming: 2 bases; junction bases outside the gene matches: 4. Germline-derived CDR1 and CDR2 are SGHRS and YFSETQ. This CDR3 has 16 amino acids. The CDR3 coding sequence is TGCGCCAGCAGCTTGGGTAGCGGGGTCCCCTACAATGAGCAGTTCTTC. Translation: CASSLGSGVPYNEQFF.

J is TRBJ1-1 and V is TRBV12-3 or TRBV12-4; D gene unclear. The CDR3 runs 13 residues. With 3 bases removed from V and 7 bases from J, the gap between germline ends came to 12 bases. The CDR3, as DNA: TGTGCCAGCAGTTTCGGGAGGACGAGTGAAGCTTTCTTT. Amino acids: CASSFGRTSEAFF.

The rearrangement links TRBV5-6 to TRBJ2-7; the D is unclear. From germline, CDR1 is SGHDT and CDR2 YYEEEE. This CDR3 is 14 amino acids long. The V gene lost 4 bases and the J gene lost 2 bases, with 13 bases spanning the gap. For the CDR3, the DNA is TGTGCCAGCAGCCCTCGACAACCCCCCTACGAGCAGTACTTC. Translation gives CASSPRQPPYEQYF.

The J gene is TRBJ2-1, the V gene TRBV20-1; D gene ambiguous. Germline-derived CDR1 and CDR2 are DFQATT and SNEGSKA (reference sequence). The CDR3 extends over 11 amino acids. V gave up 3 bases and J gave up 8 bases, with 8 bases separating them. The CDR3 is CSARTMYEQFF. In nucleotides, the CDR3 is TGCAGTGCTAGGACAATGTATGAGCAGTTCTTC.

V and J are TRBV5-6 and TRBJ1-2, with 8 nucleotides matching TRBD1. Per the germline V gene, CDR1 is SGHDT and CDR2 is YYEEEE. Trimming at V came to 5 bases and at J to 4 bases, leaving 7 bases not matched to a gene. CDR3 length: 14 amino acids. Here the CDR3 reads CASSTRGQGYGYTF. In nucleotides, the CDR3 is TGTGCCAGCAGTACCAGGGGGCAGGGCTATGGCTACACCTTC.

The rearrangement joins TRBV3-1 (or the pseudogene TRBV3-2) to TRBJ2-7, with 8 bases lining up with TRBD1. CDR1 is LGHDT and CDR2 is YNNKEL in the germline V gene (reference sequence). The CDR3 sequence is 15 residues long. V shed 5 bases, J shed 3 bases, and the junction held 9 bases outside the gene matches. The CDR3, as DNA: TGTGCCAGCAGCGAGGTTCAGGGGGCAAACTACGAGCAGTACTTC. This gives the protein CASSEVQGANYEQYF.

The chain combines TRBV11-2 with TRBJ2-2, with 7 bases that match TRBD1. CDR1 and CDR2 from the germline V gene are SGHAT and FQNNGV. V gave up 5 bases and J gave up 6 bases; unmatched junction bases: 3. The length of the CDR3 is 13 residues. In nucleotides, the CDR3 is TGTGCCAGCAGCCTGACAGGGCCCGGGGAGCTGTTTTTT. Protein sequence: CASSLTGPGELFF.

This chain connects TRBV24-1 to TRBJ2-3, with 7 nucleotides matching TRBD2. Trimming at V came to 7 bases and at J to 3 bases, leaving 6 bases not matched to a gene. Per germline, CDR1 KGHDR and CDR2 SFDVKD. There are 14 residues in the CDR3. The CDR3 protein is CATSPGGGTDTQYF. In nucleotides, the CDR3 is TGTGCCACCAGCCCGGGGGGTGGGACAGATACGCAGTATTTT.

The chain joins TRBV27 to TRBJ1-4, with D perhaps TRBD1 (6 bases). The length of the CDR3 is 15 residues. V was clipped by 5 bases and J by 3 bases, with 13 bases between them. The germline V gene encodes CDR1 MNHEY and CDR2 SMNVEV (reference sequence). The CDR3 here is CASSPVDRPNEKLFF. The CDR3 DNA is TGTGCCAGCAGTCCCGTCGACAGGCCTAATGAAAAACTGTTTTTT. Filled out from reference TRBV27 and TRBJ1-4, the complete variable domain reads EAQVTQNPRYLITVTGKKLTVTCSQNMNHEYMSWYRQDPGLGLRQIYYSMNVEVTDKGDVPEGYKVSRKEKRNFPLILESPSPNQTSLYFCASSPVDRPNEKLFFGSGTQLSVL.

As for this clone: A read error may produce the germline difference seen at one junction end. The rearrangement joins TRBV28 to TRBJ2-7; the match to TRBD1 covers 8 bases. The CDR3 sequence is 12 residues long. CDR1 and CDR2 (germline): MDHEN, SYDVKM. CDR3 residues: CASSFRGTGQWF. The DNA for the CDR3 is TGTGCCAGCAGTTTCCGCGGGACAGGCCAATGGTTC.

The chain employs TRBV7-9 and TRBJ2-3; 9 positions agree with TRBD1. The CDR3 runs to 14 residues. The V and J ends lost 6 bases and 7 bases, in that order; junction bases with no gene match: 8. CDR1 is SEHNR and CDR2 is FQNEAQ in the germline V gene (reference sequence). The CDR3 DNA follows: TGTGCCAGCAGAGACCCGGGACAGGGACATACGCAGTATTTT. Residues: CASRDPGQGHTQYF.

Here the CDR3 DNA reads TGTGCCAGCAGCACCGACAGGGGGGGCACCGGGGAGCTGTTTTTT. It specifies CASSTDRGGTGELFF. J is TRBJ2-2 and V is TRBV2; 9 bases agree with TRBD1. The CDR3 contains 15 residues. Germline CDR1 is SNHLY and CDR2 is FYNNEI. V trimming: 6 bases; J trimming: 4 bases; junction bases outside the gene matches: 6.

This rearrangement joins TRBV24-1 to TRBJ2-1, with 12 bases identical to TRBD2. The CDR3 length is 15 residues. The germline V gene has CDR1 KGHDR and CDR2 SFDVKD. V shed 10 bases, J shed 7 bases, and the junction held 10 bases outside the gene matches. CDR3 coding DNA: TGTGCCACGGGGCTCCTAGCGGGAGGGCCAAATGAGCAGTTCTTC. Protein sequence: CATGLLAGGPNEQFF.

V gene TRBV5-5 combines with J gene TRBJ2-7; D might be TRBD1 or TRBD2, each matching 5 bases. V shed 4 bases and J shed 6 bases, with 17 bases lying between them. Germline-derived CDR1 and CDR2 are SGHKS and YYEKEE (reference sequence). There are 14 residues in the CDR3. CDR3 amino acids: CASSRAGTRSEQYF. The CDR3 DNA sequence: TGTGCCAGCAGCCGAGCCGGGACCCGAAGCGAGCAGTACTTC.

Only one count was recorded for this clone. The chain is built from TRBV28 and TRBJ1-6; D remains unclear. Between the trimmed V and J ends, which lost 3 bases and 0 bases, there was a span of 9 bases. Germline V gene sequence: CDR1 MDHEN, CDR2 SYDVKM. This CDR3 spans 16 amino acids. The CDR3 sequence: CASSLYGSSYNSPLHF. Written as DNA, the CDR3 is TGTGCCAGCAGTTTGTACGGTAGCTCCTATAATTCACCCCTCCACTTT.

The chain carries TRBV7-9 and TRBJ2-1, with a weak D call TRBD2 (6 bases). Germline CDR1 is SEHNR and CDR2 is FQNEAQ (reference sequence). The CDR3 has 17 amino acids. The germline V and J ends were trimmed by 2 bases and 2 bases, with 16 bases remaining between them. CDR3 loop: CASSLYGSGSPYNEQFF. The CDR3 DNA reads TGTGCCAGCAGCTTATATGGTAGCGGCAGCCCCTACAATGAGCAGTTCTTC.